The sequence of this TCR beta chain was determined in a study of blood T cell repertoires in COVID-19. The wider study: PBMCs, B-cell-depleted T cells, or T cells were the source of the cDNA or gDNA that made up the material.

Clones were read by immunoSEQ multiplex PCR, and TCRdb kept only the in-frame ones, dropping some. The table lists about 87,000 clones, around 87% of them singletons, with approximately 7.4% in the top ten. CDR1 is SGHVS and CDR2 is FNYEAQ in the germline V gene. The ends lost 1 base at V and 6 bases at J; junction bases unmatched: 10. The CDR3 is 17 amino acids. V gene TRBV7-6 combines with J gene TRBJ2-3; 10 bases line up with TRBD2. What was sequenced was peripheral blood. The sequence was collected from a human donor with acute or convalescent COVID-19. The donor label of this sample is uncertain. For the CDR3, the DNA is TGTGCCAGCAGCTTAGTAGCGGGGGGCCTGTTAGGGGATACGCAGTATTTT. It specifies CASSLVAGGLLGDTQYF.